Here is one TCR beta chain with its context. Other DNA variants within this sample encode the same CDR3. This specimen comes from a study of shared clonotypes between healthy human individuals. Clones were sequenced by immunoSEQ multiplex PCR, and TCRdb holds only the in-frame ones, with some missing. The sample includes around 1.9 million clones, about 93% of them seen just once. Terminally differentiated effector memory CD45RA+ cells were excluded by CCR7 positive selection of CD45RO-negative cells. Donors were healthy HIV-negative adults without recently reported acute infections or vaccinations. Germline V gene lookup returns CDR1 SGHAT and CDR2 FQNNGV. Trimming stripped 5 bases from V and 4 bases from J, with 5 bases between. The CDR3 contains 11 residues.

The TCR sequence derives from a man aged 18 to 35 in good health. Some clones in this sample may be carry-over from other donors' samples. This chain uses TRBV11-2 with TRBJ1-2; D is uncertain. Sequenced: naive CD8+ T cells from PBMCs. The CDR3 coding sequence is TGTGCCAGCAGCCTAGGCTATGGCTACACCTTC. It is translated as CASSLGYGYTF.